One sample yielded the 22 T cell receptor beta chains listed below, sequenced in a study of blood T cell repertoires in COVID-19. Libraries were prepared by immunoSEQ multiplex PCR; TCRdb keeps only in-frame clonotypes and omits some of them. The sample lists under 300,000 clones; roughly nine tenths were seen once. Sequencing input: peripheral blood. Every receptor here comes from a man in his sixties with acute or convalescent COVID-19.

V usage is TRBV3-1 (or the pseudogene TRBV3-2) and J usage is TRBJ2-5; TRBD2 aligns across 9 bases. CDR1 is LGHDT, CDR2 YNNKEL, per germline (reference sequence). The junction had 11 bases not matched to a gene; V was cut back by 6 bases and J by 3 bases. This CDR3 is 16 amino acids long. The CDR3 spells CASSRTNVAGEETQYF. CDR3 nucleotides: TGTGCCAGCAGTCGTACGAACGTAGCGGGAGAAGAGACCCAGTACTTC.

The count of this clone is one. The chain recombines TRBV28 with TRBJ1-5, with unresolved D. The CDR3 runs 14 residues. V was pared by 3 bases and J by 3 bases, with 9 bases between. The germline CDR1 and CDR2 sequences are MDHEN and SYDVKM. The CDR3 loop is CASSFSTYNQPQHF. Written as DNA, the CDR3 is TGTGCCAGCAGTTTCTCCACTTACAATCAGCCCCAGCATTTT.

This CDR3 reads CASSSPPGKPLYGYTF. The CDR3 nucleotides read TGTGCCAGCAGTTCTCCTCCAGGGAAGCCACTCTATGGCTACACCTTC. The rearrangement uses TRBV28 and TRBJ1-2, with D possibly being TRBD1 (5 bases). The CDR3 covers 16 residues. The germline V gene has CDR1 MDHEN and CDR2 SYDVKM. V lost 4 bases and J lost 4, with 19 bases in between.

This clone showed up just once. The rearrangement uses TRBV28 and TRBJ2-2, with 11 bases aligning to TRBD2. The CDR3 covers 17 residues. Germline CDR1 is MDHEN and CDR2 is SYDVKM. V was pared by 5 bases and J by 2 bases, with 7 bases of the junction left unmatched. The CDR3 DNA follows: TGTGCCAGCAGTCTTACCACTAGCGGGAGTAACACCGGGGAGCTGTTTTTT. Protein: CASSLTTSGSNTGELFF.

This clone was observed a handful of times. This chain uses TRBV29-1 with TRBJ1-2, with 7 bases identical to TRBD1. Germline CDR1 and CDR2: SQVTM and ANQGSEA. CDR3 length: 13 residues. Germline trimming cut 5 bases from V and 2 bases from J; bases unmatched to any gene: 5. The CDR3 sequence is CSVRTGQNYGYTF. CDR3 sequence (DNA): TGCAGCGTTCGGACAGGCCAGAACTATGGCTACACCTTC.

V usage is TRBV6-1 and J usage is TRBJ2-7, with D possibly being TRBD1 (6 bases). The CDR3 totals 14 residues. Trimming shortened V by 2 bases and J by 3 bases, and 11 bases separated the two germline ends. Germline loops: CDR1 MNHNS, CDR2 SASEGT. In DNA form, the CDR3 reads TGTGCCAGCAGTGAACGGGACACCCTCTACGAGCAGTACTTC. Its translation: CASSERDTLYEQYF.

The chain uses TRBV28 and TRBJ1-1; the D is unclear. Germline CDR1 is MDHEN and CDR2 is SYDVKM. The V gene lost 6 bases and the J gene lost 1 base, with 9 bases spanning the gap. This CDR3 has 13 amino acids. This CDR3 is CASRARQNTEAFF. The CDR3 DNA reads TGTGCCAGCAGGGCACGACAGAACACTGAAGCTTTCTTT. The whole variable domain, remainder taken from reference TRBV28 and TRBJ1-1, is DVKVTQSSRYLVKRTGEKVFLECVQDMDHENMFWYRQDPGLGLRLIYFSYDVKMKEKGDIPEGYSVSREKKERFSLILESASTNQTSMYLCASRARQNTEAFFGQGTRLTVV.

In this sample, this clone turned up a few times. The V and J genes are TRBV5-1 and TRBJ1-6; 8 nucleotides line up with TRBD1. Germline V gene data show CDR1 as SGHRS and CDR2 as YFSETQ. The CDR3 totals 14 residues. The J segment lost 11 bases and the V segment lost 3 bases, leaving 7 bases of the junction unmatched. The CDR3 DNA is TGCGCCAGCAGCTCCGGACAGGGTAGGCCACCCCTCCACTTT. It translates to CASSSGQGRPPLHF.

CDR3 DNA sequence: TGTGCCAGCAGGGGACAGGCGCGGGGCTACACCTTC. This codes for CASRGQARGYTF. The J gene is TRBJ1-2, the V gene TRBV28; 8 positions match TRBD1. The junction had 5 bases not matched to a gene; V was cut back by 6 bases and J by 8 bases. The CDR3 covers 12 residues. In germline, CDR1 is MDHEN, CDR2 SYDVKM.

The chain recombines TRBV19 with TRBJ1-1, with TRBD1 matching over 7 bases. CDR1 is LNHDA, CDR2 SQIVND, per germline (reference sequence). The CDR3 has 13 amino acids. V lost 6 bases, J lost 5 bases, and 6 bases stayed unmatched. Here the CDR3 DNA reads TGTGCCAGTAGCGGGACAGCTGCGACTGAAGCTTTCTTT. It is translated as CASSGTAATEAFF. The whole variable domain, filled in from reference TRBV19 and TRBJ1-1, reads DGGITQSPKYLFRKEGQNVTLSCEQNLNHDAMYWYRQDPGQGLRLIYYSQIVNDFQKGDIAEGYSVSREKKESFPLTVTSAQKNPTAFYLCASSGTAATEAFFGQGTRLTVV.

The CDR3 sequence: CASSLTGPPPLHF. The DNA for the CDR3 is TGTGCCAGCAGTTTAACAGGGCCTCCACCCCTCCACTTT. This chain connects TRBV28 to TRBJ1-6, with D possibly matching TRBD1 (6 bases). The CDR3 has 13 amino acids. Trimming pared 2 bases from V and 11 bases from J, leaving 10 bases between. Germline values: CDR1 MDHEN, CDR2 SYDVKM. The variable domain in full, with the rest retrieved from reference TRBV28 and TRBJ1-6, is DVKVTQSSRYLVKRTGEKVFLECVQDMDHENMFWYRQDPGLGLRLIYFSYDVKMKEKGDIPEGYSVSREKKERFSLILESASTNQTSMYLCASSLTGPPPLHFGNGTRLTVT.

CDR3 sequence (DNA): TGTGCCAGCAGTGACCTCTCTCGGGGCGGGGGGACCGGGGAGCTGTTTTTT. Its protein is CASSDLSRGGGTGELFF. The J gene is TRBJ2-2, the V gene TRBV6-1; 8 nucleotides agree with TRBD2. The CDR3 is made up of 17 amino acids. With V trimmed by 3 bases and J by 5 bases, 11 bases remained unmatched. CDR1 and CDR2 from the germline V gene are MNHNS and SASEGT.

The chain combines TRBV7-9 with TRBJ1-2; D is unclear. Germline V gene lookup returns CDR1 SEHNR and CDR2 FQNEAQ (reference sequence). The CDR3 is 13 amino acids. V lost 1 base and J 8 bases, leaving 11 bases between the germline ends. Written as DNA, the CDR3 is TGTGCCAGCAGCTTAGGGGGAGACGGAGGCTACACCTTC. This sequence encodes CASSLGGDGGYTF.

V gene TRBV2 combines with J gene TRBJ1-4, with D possibly TRBD1 on 6 matching bases. This CDR3 contains 18 residues. Germline-derived CDR1 and CDR2 are SNHLY and FYNNEI. Between the trimmed V and J ends, which lost 3 bases and 2 bases, there was a span of 19 bases. DNA of the CDR3: TGTGCCAGCAGTGACCACAGGGTCGGGATTATCACTAATGAAAAACTGTTTTTT. Its protein is CASSDHRVGIITNEKLFF.

The rearrangement links TRBV11-2 to TRBJ2-4; 9 positions match TRBD2. The CDR3 loop spans 16 amino acids. Trimming at V came to 8 bases and at J to 5 bases, leaving 13 bases not matched to a gene. CDR1 and CDR2 from the germline V gene are SGHAT and FQNNGV. The CDR3 loop reads CASHLAGGVDQNIQYF. The CDR3 DNA reads as TGTGCCAGCCACCTCGCGGGGGGGGTCGACCAAAACATTCAGTACTTC.

This chain links TRBV6-6 with TRBJ2-3; 9 bases line up with TRBD1. V lost 6 bases and J lost 7; bases outside the gene matches: 14. CDR1 MNHNY and CDR2 SVGAGI come from the germline V gene (reference sequence). CDR3 size: 16 residues. CDR3 sequence: CASSDPPGQGMNTQYF. The CDR3, as DNA: TGTGCCAGCAGCGACCCCCCGGGACAGGGCATGAATACGCAGTATTTT.

The gene calls are TRBV11-2 and TRBJ1-1, with a weak D call TRBD1 (6 bases). The germline gives CDR1 SGHAT, CDR2 FQNNGV. V was trimmed by 0 bases and J by 11 bases, leaving 13 bases between them. The CDR3 runs 13 residues. The CDR3 sequence is CASSLETGIWAFF. CDR3 nucleotide sequence: TGTGCCAGCAGCTTAGAGACAGGCATATGGGCTTTCTTT.

V usage is TRBV30 and J usage is TRBJ1-4; 8 nucleotides match TRBD1. With 2 bases clipped from V and 8 bases from J, the junction kept 7 bases outside the gene matches. CDR3 length: 14 amino acids. The germline V gene has CDR1 GTSNPN and CDR2 SVGIG (reference sequence). The CDR3: CAWSTQGAGEKLFF. The CDR3 bases are TGTGCCTGGAGTACTCAGGGGGCAGGGGAAAAACTGTTTTTT.

The chain combines TRBV19 with TRBJ2-7; D perhaps matches TRBD1 (7 bases). In germline, CDR1 is LNHDA, CDR2 SQIVND (reference sequence). Trimming took 3 bases from V and 3 from J, leaving 15 bases between them. CDR3 length: 15 residues. In nucleotides, the CDR3 is TGTGCCAGTAGTATCATGGAGCAGGGGGGCTACGAGCAGTACTTC. Translated, it gives CASSIMEQGGYEQYF. The variable domain in full, completed from reference TRBV19 and TRBJ2-7, reads DGGITQSPKYLFRKEGQNVTLSCEQNLNHDAMYWYRQDPGQGLRLIYYSQIVNDFQKGDIAEGYSVSREKKESFPLTVTSAQKNPTAFYLCASSIMEQGGYEQYFGPGTRLTVT.

The chain carries TRBV19 and TRBJ2-7, with TRBD1 identical over 8 bases. CDR1 LNHDA and CDR2 SQIVND come from the germline V gene (reference sequence). V lost 6 bases and J lost 4; bases outside the gene matches: 8. CDR3 size: 14 residues. Here the CDR3 reads CASSLDRGRYEQYF. In nucleotides, the CDR3 is TGTGCCAGTAGCCTCGACAGGGGCCGTTACGAGCAGTACTTC.

The genes are TRBV3-1 (or the pseudogene TRBV3-2) and TRBJ2-5; 10 bases agree with TRBD1. CDR1 LGHDT and CDR2 YNNKEL come from the germline V gene (reference sequence). The CDR3 has 16 amino acids. With V trimmed by 0 bases and J by 5 bases, 6 bases remained unmatched. The CDR3: CASSQDDRGLTETQYF. The CDR3 DNA reads TGTGCCAGCAGCCAAGACGACAGGGGGCTTACGGAGACCCAGTACTTC.

This clone was seen a handful of times. The CDR3 here is CASSLSLGTATQETQYF. CDR3 in DNA: TGTGCCAGCAGCCTCTCTCTGGGGACAGCTACTCAAGAGACCCAGTACTTC. The rearrangement links TRBV11-3 to TRBJ2-5; 7 nucleotides align to TRBD1. This CDR3 is 17 amino acids long. Germline values: CDR1 SGHNT, CDR2 YENEEA. V gave up 5 bases and J gave up 2 bases; unmatched junction bases: 14.